The rows below give T cell receptor beta chains drawn from one sample of a study of vaccination and CD4 T cells after COVID-19. TCRdb reprocessed the PCR reads via MiXCR and lists one record per CDR3 protein. This repertoire shows roughly 7,800 distinct CDR3 sequences, around two fifths found once; its top ten account for roughly 28%. No antigen is known for these receptors. The sequenced sample was CD4+ T cells from blood, cultured in vitro. These receptor sequences come from a human donor in good health. CDR3s include the opening cysteine and the closing phenylalanine or tryptophan. Fields, in order: V gene, clone size, D gene, J gene, CDR3 DNA, CDR3 protein. A D gene is named only where the DNA matches it firmly. Clone sizes are given selectively: once, few, many, or a class where the clone is expanded.

>TRBV6-2/TRBV6-3|once|-|TRBJ2-7
TGTGCCAGCAGTTACTCCGGGATACCCTACGAGCAGTACTTC
CASSYSGIPYEQYF
>TRBV4-3|-|-|TRBJ1-6
TGCGCCAGCAGCCAAGATCTCCCCCGAGGCGCACCCCTCCACTTT
CASSQDLPRGAPLHF
>TRBV27|-|TRBD2|TRBJ2-1
TGTGCCAGCAGTCTGTGGACTAGCGGGAGCAATGAGCAGTTCTTC
CASSLWTSGSNEQFF
>TRBV6-1|few|TRBD2|TRBJ2-1
TGTGCCAGCAGACCAACTAGCGGGAGCGGATATGAGCAGTTCTTC
CASRPTSGSGYEQFF
>TRBV27|-|TRBD1|TRBJ2-3
TGTGCCAGCAGTTCGTGGGACAGGGTCACAGATACGCAGTATTTT
CASSSWDRVTDTQYF
>TRBV20-1|few|TRBD1|TRBJ1-1
TGCAGTGCTACCCGGGACAGGGGACTCCGGAACACTGAAGCTTTCTTT
CSATRDRGLRNTEAFF
>TRBV6-2/TRBV6-3|few|-|TRBJ1-1
TGTGCCAGCAGTTATCAAGGACAGACGGATAGGGCTGAAGCTTTCTTT
CASSYQGQTDRAEAFF
>TRBV7-2|medium-sized|-|TRBJ1-2
TGTGCCAGCAGCCTGGCCCACAGGGCGTCCGGTGGCTACACCTTC
CASSLAHRASGGYTF
>TRBV7-7|-|-|TRBJ2-7
TGTGCTAGCAGCTTAGCGATGGGGACGGAACCCTACGAGCAGTACTTC
CASSLAMGTEPYEQYF
>TRBV20-1|few|-|TRBJ1-1
TGCAGTGCTGCTGGGGGAGGAAGAACTGAAGCTTTCTTT
CSAAGGGRTEAFF
>TRBV5-1|-|TRBD2|TRBJ2-1
TGCGCCAGCAGCCTAGGACTAGCGGGAGCCCCCCATGAGCAGTTCTTC
CASSLGLAGAPHEQFF
>TRBV7-2|-|TRBD2|TRBJ2-1
TGTGCCAGCAGCTTAGGAGGATTGTGGACTAGCGGGAGTAATGAGCAGTTCTTC
CASSLGGLWTSGSNEQFF
>TRBV20-1|few|-|TRBJ2-5
TGCAGTGCTCGGAGGGACGGCCAAGAGACCCAGTACTTC
CSARRDGQETQYF
>TRBV7-6|-|TRBD2|TRBJ2-1
TGTGCCAGCAGCCCAGGACTAGCGGGAGGGCCCTACAATGAGCAGTTCTTC
CASSPGLAGGPYNEQFF
>TRBV28|-|-|TRBJ1-6
TGTGCCAGCAGTAGCCGTGACAGCTCCTATAATTCACCCCTCCACTTT
CASSSRDSSYNSPLHF
>TRBV19|-|TRBD2|TRBJ2-5
TGTGCCAGTAGTATTGGGACTAGCGGGGCGGAGACCCAGTACTTC
CASSIGTSGAETQYF
>TRBV20-1|few|TRBD2|TRBJ2-1
TGCAGTGCTAGCGGGACTAGCGGAAGTCCCTACAATGAGCAGTTCTTC
CSASGTSGSPYNEQFF
>TRBV5-4|-|TRBD2|TRBJ2-3
TGTGCCAGCAGCCGGACTAGCGGGAGCACAGATACGCAGTATTTT
CASSRTSGSTDTQYF
>TRBV28|-|-|TRBJ1-5
-
CASSIRGQQYFGVQHRNQPQHF
>TRBV20-1|medium-sized|TRBD1|TRBJ1-3
TGCAGTGCTGAGATAGGGGGCTCGGGAAACACCATATATTTT
CSAEIGGSGNTIYF
>TRBV7-8|-|TRBD2|TRBJ2-3
TGTGCCAGCAGCTTTAGGGCTAGCGGTTCCACAGATACGCAGTATTTT
CASSFRASGSTDTQYF
>TRBV7-9|-|-|TRBJ2-5
TGTGCCAGCAGCTTCACCGAGATGCTCGGGGAGACCCAGTACTTC
CASSFTEMLGETQYF
>TRBV28|-|TRBD2|TRBJ2-5
TGTGCCAGCAGTCCCCCCCTACGCGGGAGACTCCGGGAGACCCAGTACTTC
CASSPPLRGRLRETQYF
>TRBV7-2|few|-|TRBJ1-1
TGTGCCAGCAGCGCCGAAGGGCCTTCCAGGAACACTGAAGCTTTCTTT
CASSAEGPSRNTEAFF